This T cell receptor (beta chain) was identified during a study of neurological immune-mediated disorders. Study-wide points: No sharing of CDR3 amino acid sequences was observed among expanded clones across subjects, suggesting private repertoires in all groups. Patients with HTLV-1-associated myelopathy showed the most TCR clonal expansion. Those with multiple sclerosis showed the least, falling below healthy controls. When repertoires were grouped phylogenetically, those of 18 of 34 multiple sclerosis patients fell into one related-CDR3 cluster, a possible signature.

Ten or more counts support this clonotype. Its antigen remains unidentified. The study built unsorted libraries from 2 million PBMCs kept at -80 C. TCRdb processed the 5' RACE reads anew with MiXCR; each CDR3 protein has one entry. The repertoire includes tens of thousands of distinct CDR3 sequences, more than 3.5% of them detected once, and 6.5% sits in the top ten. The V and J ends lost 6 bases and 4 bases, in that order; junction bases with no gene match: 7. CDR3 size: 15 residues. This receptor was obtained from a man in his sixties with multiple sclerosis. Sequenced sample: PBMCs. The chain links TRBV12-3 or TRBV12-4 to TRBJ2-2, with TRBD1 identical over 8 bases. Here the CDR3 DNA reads TGTGCCAGCAGAGTTGGGACAGGTACCACCGGGGAGCTGTTTTTT. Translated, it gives CASRVGTGTTGELFF.